The present entry profiles one T cell receptor (beta chain) with its context. Its target is unknown. The CDR3 covers 13 residues. From germline, CDR1 is SNHLY and CDR2 FYNNEI. V was cut by 7 bases and J by 8 bases, with 17 bases left in between. Everyone who donated was a healthy bone marrow donor. PCR amplification relied on 60 Vbeta primers (plus 13 Jbeta primers). Data came from immunoSEQ multiplex PCR; TCRdb stores just in-frame clones and leaves some out. The table lists 100,000 to 150,000 clones, 74% of them singletons. This specimen comes from a study of cytomegalovirus exposure and HLA in healthy donors. Findings and caveats of the study: The Asian-associated ancestry cluster reportedly had fewer N-insertions than the roughly 670-donor mean in a later analysis.

The TCR was taken from a woman in her forties or fifties in good health and CMV-seropositive. The V and J genes are TRBV2 and TRBJ1-2; the D gene is possibly TRBD1 (6 bases). Sequenced input: PBMCs. CDR3 sequence reads: CASTGTGYDGYTF. DNA of the CDR3: TGTGCCAGCACCGGAACAGGGTACGACGGCTACACCTTC.